The 21 T cell receptor beta chains given below trace back to one sample, sequenced in a study of T cell clonality in common variable immunodeficiency. Libraries were prepared by immunoSEQ multiplex PCR; TCRdb keeps only in-frame clonotypes and omits some of them. The data show tens of thousands of clones, with none appearing a single time. The specimen sequenced was peripheral blood mononuclear cells. Receptors were obtained from a person aged 18 to 70 in good health.

A few counts support this clone. The read is 3 residues too short to cover the CDR3 end, so that end is filled in from the germline J gene. The rearrangement links TRBV19 to TRBJ2-1; weak D call: TRBD2 (6 bases). The CDR3 extends over 17 amino acids. The V end lost 3 bases, the J end lost 9 bases, and 24 bases lay between the germline ends. Per the germline V gene, CDR1 is LNHDA and CDR2 is SQIVND (reference sequence). The part of the CDR3 DNA that was read is TGTGCCAGTAGTATCACTAAGGGAAACTTTTTGGGACTTGAG. It is translated as CASSITKGNFLGLE. The whole CDR3 sequence is CASSITKGNFLGLEQFF.

This clone came up many times. Read coverage stops 3 residues before the CDR3 terminus; the germline J gene supplies the remainder. V gene TRBV19 combines with J gene TRBJ2-3; 9 nucleotides line up with TRBD1. The CDR3 is made up of 15 amino acids. Germline CDR1 is LNHDA and CDR2 is SQIVND (reference sequence). The junction had 3 bases not matched to a gene; V was cut back by 4 bases and J by 1 base. CDR3 sequence reads: CASSTGQGRTDTQYF. The covered CDR3 bases are TGTGCCAGTAGTACTGGACAGGGGCGCACAGATACG.

A remark on this clone: From the germline J gene comes the end of the CDR3, since the read stops 3 residues before it. The chain employs TRBV5-1 and TRBJ2-1, with TRBD2 matching 7 bases. The CDR3 totals 14 residues. Germline values: CDR1 SGHRS, CDR2 YFSETQ. Trimming at V came to 0 bases and at J to 5 bases, leaving 2 bases not matched to a gene. CDR3 region: CASSLGTRHNEQFF. CDR3 bases read: TGCGCCAGCAGCTTGGGGACTAGACACAATGAG.

This clone was counted many times. The CDR3 is cut off 3 residues early in the read; its end comes from the germline J gene. This chain links TRBV9 with TRBJ1-4; D might be TRBD1 (5 bases). The CDR3 covers 15 residues. In germline, CDR1 is SGDLS, CDR2 YYNGEE. CDR3 bases read: TGTGCCAGCAGCGTGGAGGTCTCTGGGGCCAACGTA. Encoded protein: CASSVEVSGANV. The entire CDR3 reads CASSVEVSGANVLFF.

This clone was seen many times. Sequencing ends 3 residues short of the CDR3 end; the germline J gene provides the rest. The rearrangement links TRBV11-2 to TRBJ2-7; maybe TRBD2 (5 bases). The V end lost 4 bases, the J end lost 3 bases, and 10 bases lay between the germline ends. The germline gives CDR1 SGHAT, CDR2 FQNNGV. CDR3 length: 13 amino acids. The part of the CDR3 DNA that was read is TGTGCCAGCAGCTCCGGACTGGACTACGAG. Encoded protein: CASSSGLDYE. The CDR3 in its entirety is CASSSGLDYEQYF.

This clone was counted ten times or more. The CDR3 end is not reached by the read, which stops 3 residues before it; the germline J gene fills it in. The V gene is TRBV19, the J gene TRBJ2-7; possibly TRBD1 for D (7 bases). This CDR3 is built from 14 residues. Germline V gene lookup returns CDR1 LNHDA and CDR2 SQIVND (reference sequence). V was shortened by 3 bases and J by 0 bases, with 9 bases between the two germline ends. The sequenced part of the CDR3 DNA is TGTGCCAGTAGTATGGAGGGGGCCTCCTACGAG. It specifies CASSMEGASYE. The CDR3 in its entirety is CASSMEGASYEQYF.

This clone was seen at least ten times. Sequencing ends 3 residues short of the CDR3 end; the germline J gene provides the rest. V usage is TRBV11-2 and J usage is TRBJ2-1; D is unclear. Germline-derived CDR1 and CDR2 are SGHAT and FQNNGV. V shed 2 bases and J shed 6 bases, with 8 bases lying between them. CDR3 length: 13 residues. The CDR3 is CASSLFVGNEQFF. CDR3 DNA, as far as it was read: TGTGCCAGCAGCTTATTTGTCGGCAATGAG.

This clone has ten or more counts. The read is 3 residues too short to cover the CDR3 end, so that end is filled in from the germline J gene. The chain uses TRBV20-1 and TRBJ2-7; TRBD1 agrees at 7 bases. Germline V gene data show CDR1 as DFQATT and CDR2 as SNEGSKA (reference sequence). The CDR3 length is 14 residues. The V gene end was trimmed by 6 bases and the J gene end by 0 bases; junction bases not matched to a gene: 8. The CDR3 reads CSARRDRASYEQYF. The part of the CDR3 DNA that was read is TGCAGTGCCAGACGAGACAGGGCCTCCTACGAG.

With regard to this clone: The read comes to an end 3 residues before the CDR3 does, leaving the germline J gene to fill in the end. V gene TRBV7-9 combines with J gene TRBJ2-5; 8 positions match TRBD1. The CDR3 is 14 residues long. The germline CDR1 and CDR2 sequences are SEHNR and FQNEAQ (reference sequence). V lost 4 bases to trimming and J lost 5 bases; unmatched junction nucleotides: 6. CDR3 sequence: CASSYQGAGETQYF. The sequenced CDR3 bases are TGTGCCAGCAGCTATCAGGGGGCTGGGGAGACC. Full variable domain (remainder filled in from reference TRBV7-9 and TRBJ2-5): DTGVSQNPRHKITKRGQNVTFRCDPISEHNRLYWYRQTLGQGPEFLTYFQNEAQLEKSRLLSDRFSAERPKGSFSTLEIQRTEQGDSAMYLCASSYQGAGETQYFGPGTRLLVL.

This clone occurred a few times. The read ends 3 residues shy of where the CDR3 ends; the end is completed using the germline J gene. V usage is TRBV5-1 and J usage is TRBJ2-7, with D possibly called TRBD1 or TRBD2 (6 bases each). Germline values: CDR1 SGHRS, CDR2 YFSETQ. The V gene lost 0 bases and the J gene lost 1 base, with 11 bases spanning the gap. The CDR3 is made up of 15 amino acids. The CDR3 DNA, read in part, is TGCGCCAGCAGCTTGGGGCAGGGGAGGTCCTACGAG. It yields the protein CASSLGQGRSYE. The CDR3 reads in full as CASSLGQGRSYEQYF.

This clone was seen at least ten times. The read halts 3 residues ahead of the CDR3 end, with the missing end drawn from the germline J gene. The chain carries TRBV20-1 and TRBJ1-1; TRBD1 matches at 11 bases. There are 16 residues in the CDR3. V lost 5 bases and J lost 3; bases outside the gene matches: 11. Per the germline V gene, CDR1 is DFQATT and CDR2 is SNEGSKA (reference sequence). The sequenced part of the CDR3 DNA is TGCAGTGCTTACGGACAGGGGGCGGCGGGGGACACTGAA. It translates to CSAYGQGAAGDTE. The entire CDR3 sequence reads CSAYGQGAAGDTEAFF.

This clone was counted ten times or more. Read coverage stops 3 residues before the CDR3 terminus; the germline J gene supplies the remainder. V and J are TRBV19 and TRBJ2-7; TRBD2 matches at 10 bases. CDR3 length: 14 residues. V dropped 6 bases and J dropped 3; count of bases not matched to a gene: 5. The V gene's germline CDR1 is LNHDA and CDR2 SQIVND (reference sequence). Here the CDR3 reads CASSLAGDDYEQYF. CDR3 DNA (partial): TGTGCCAGTAGCCTAGCGGGGGATGACTACGAG.

Comment on this clone: The read ends 3 residues shy of where the CDR3 ends; the end is completed using the germline J gene. The rearrangement joins TRBV18 to TRBJ2-3; possible D gene TRBD1, 6 bases. Germline V gene data show CDR1 as KGHSH and CDR2 as LQKENI. The CDR3 covers 14 residues. The sequenced part of the CDR3 DNA is TGTGCCAGCTCACCGACGACAGGAGGAGAGACG. Encoded protein: CASSPTTGGET. The whole CDR3 protein is CASSPTTGGETQYF.

This clone was observed at least ten times. Read sequence stops 3 residues before the CDR3 end, and the germline J gene provides the missing end. The genes are TRBV5-1 and TRBJ1-1, with D possibly TRBD1 on 6 matching bases. CDR3 length equals 13 residues. Germline V gene data show CDR1 as SGHRS and CDR2 as YFSETQ. The part of the CDR3 DNA that was read is TGCGCCAGCAGCTTTTGGGGGGGCGAGACA. Translated: CASSFWGGET. The full CDR3 reads CASSFWGGETAFF.

This clone was observed at least ten times. The CDR3 end lies 3 residues beyond the end of the read and is filled in from the germline J gene. The V call is TRBV7-9, the J call TRBJ1-2; D might be TRBD1 (6 bases). This CDR3 contains 15 residues. Germline lookup yields CDR1 SEHNR and CDR2 FQNEAQ (reference sequence). Trimming pared 1 base from V and 6 bases from J, leaving 15 bases between. The CDR3 DNA, read in part, is TGTGCCAGCAGCTTAGGTACAGGGTTTCTGGATGGC. This sequence encodes CASSLGTGFLDG. The complete CDR3 protein is CASSLGTGFLDGYTF.

This clone has ten or more counts. The CDR3 end falls 3 residues outside the read, so it is completed with the germline J gene. The rearrangement joins TRBV7-8 to TRBJ2-5, with TRBD1 as a possible D gene (5 bases). Germline assignment: CDR1 SGHVS and CDR2 FQNEAQ. V gave up 5 bases and J gave up 2 bases, with 12 bases separating them. This CDR3 spans 14 amino acids. The CDR3 loop reads CASSLRQLQETQYF. The covered CDR3 bases are TGTGCCAGCAGCCTAAGACAGCTACAAGAGACC. Complete variable domain (other parts from reference TRBV7-8 and TRBJ2-5): GAGVSQSPRYKVAKRGQDVALRCDPISGHVSLFWYQQALGQGPEFLTYFQNEAQLDKSGLPSDRFFAERPEGSVSTLKIQRTQQEDSAVYLCASSLRQLQETQYFGPGTRLLVL.

A word on this clone: The sequenced fragment ends 3 residues before the CDR3 boundary, so the rest is inferred from the germline J gene. The genes are TRBV2 and TRBJ2-3; 9 bases fit TRBD1. The CDR3 loop spans 14 amino acids. Germline V gene sequence: CDR1 SNHLY, CDR2 FYNNEI. The CDR3 loop is CASNPGQGVETQYF. Partial CDR3 DNA: TGTGCCAGCAACCCGGGACAGGGTGTGGAGACG.

This clone was observed at least ten times. From the germline J gene comes the end of the CDR3, since the read stops 3 residues before it. This chain uses TRBV7-8 with TRBJ1-2; TRBD1 matches 11 bases. The V and J ends lost 5 bases and 4 bases, in that order; junction bases with no gene match: 6. CDR1 SGHVS and CDR2 FQNEAQ come from the germline V gene. The length of the CDR3 is 15 residues. Here the CDR3 reads CASSPMGQGGYGYTF. The sequenced CDR3 bases are TGTGCCAGCAGCCCGATGGGACAGGGGGGCTATGGC.

With regard to this clone: The read terminates 3 residues ahead of where the CDR3 ends, so the germline J gene completes it. The rearrangement uses TRBV5-8 and TRBJ1-1, with D possibly being TRBD1 (6 bases). The CDR3 covers 14 residues. Trimming removed 0 bases from V and 6 bases from J, with 12 bases in between. CDR1 and CDR2 from the germline V gene are SGHTS and YDEGEE. CDR3 DNA, as far as it was read: TGTGCCAGCAGCTTGGCGGGGGGCAGGGCTGAA. Translating it yields CASSLAGGRAE. The whole CDR3 region reads CASSLAGGRAEAFF.

A remark on this clone: The CDR3 extends 3 residues past the end of the read, so its final part is completed from the germline J gene. The J gene is TRBJ2-1, the V gene TRBV19; D might be TRBD1 (6 bases). V lost 7 bases and J lost 5, with 15 bases in between. The germline V gene encodes CDR1 LNHDA and CDR2 SQIVND (reference sequence). The CDR3 runs to 14 residues. The CDR3 DNA, read in part, is TGTGCCAGTACCATGCACAGGGTGGACAATGAG. This gives the protein CASTMHRVDNE. The entire CDR3 protein reads CASTMHRVDNEQFF.

This clone was detected ten times or more. Read coverage stops 3 residues before the CDR3 terminus; the germline J gene supplies the remainder. This sequence joins TRBV5-1 and TRBJ2-1, with D perhaps TRBD1 (6 bases). The CDR3 spans 13 residues. CDR1 is SGHRS, CDR2 YFSETQ, per germline. Trimming left V 0 bases short and J 6 bases short, with 7 bases between. CDR3 amino acids: CASSLGTVNEQFF. The DNA read from the CDR3 is TGCGCCAGCAGCTTGGGGACAGTCAATGAG.